The clone carrying this TCR beta chain occurred many times. Its antigen is currently unknown. V trimming: 0 bases; J trimming: 11 bases; junction bases outside the gene matches: 3. This CDR3 spans 13 amino acids. The germline V gene has CDR1 SGHNT and CDR2 YENEEA. The sample comes from a study of identical twins. The study, taken as a whole, reports: With beta out-of-frame sequences, excess sharing by twins was weaker. Compared with models, monozygotic twins showed more out-of-frame TCR alpha sharing. Twin-shared out-of-frame alpha sequences were enriched for low generation probability.

Template switching added a universal primer site, and cDNA bore unique molecular identifiers. A single record per CDR3 protein comes from TCRdb applying MiXCR to the 5' RACE reads. The sample has hundreds of thousands of distinct CDR3 sequences, just over 7% seen once. This sample also appeared in a second study, on yellow fever vaccine responses in identical twins.

V and J are TRBV11-3 and TRBJ2-3; 9 bases align to TRBD1. This TCR was sampled from a woman aged 18-29 years in good health. The specimen sequenced was PBMCs. CDR3 amino acids: CASSLDRTGVQYF. CDR3 DNA sequence: TGTGCCAGCAGCTTAGACAGGACAGGGGTGCAGTATTTT. The whole variable domain, remainder taken from reference TRBV11-3 and TRBJ2-3, is EAGVVQSPRYKIIEKKQPVAFWCNPISGHNTLYWYLQNLGQGPELLIRYENEEAVDDSQLPKDRFSAERLKGVDSTLKIQPAELGDSAVYLCASSLDRTGVQYFGPGTRLTVL.